This T cell receptor beta chain was sequenced for a study of tumor-infiltrating lymphocytes in oesophageal squamous cell carcinoma. This clonotype counts as medium-sized. This CDR3 spans 16 amino acids. Germline CDR1 reads MNHEY; CDR2 reads SMNVEV (reference sequence). Between the trimmed V and J ends, which lost 5 bases and 4 bases, there was a span of 15 bases. TCRdb processed the reads anew with MiXCR; each CDR3 protein has one entry. In the table there are about 12,000 distinct CDR3 sequences, 58% of which are singletons. The gene calls are TRBV27 and TRBJ2-6; TRBD2 is a possible D gene (6 bases). The source material was blood. The TCR was taken from a female donor with esophageal squamous cell carcinoma. The CDR3 loop is CASSRTRGGGANVLTF. DNA of the CDR3: TGTGCCAGCAGTAGGACCCGTGGAGGGGGGGCCAACGTCCTGACTTTC.